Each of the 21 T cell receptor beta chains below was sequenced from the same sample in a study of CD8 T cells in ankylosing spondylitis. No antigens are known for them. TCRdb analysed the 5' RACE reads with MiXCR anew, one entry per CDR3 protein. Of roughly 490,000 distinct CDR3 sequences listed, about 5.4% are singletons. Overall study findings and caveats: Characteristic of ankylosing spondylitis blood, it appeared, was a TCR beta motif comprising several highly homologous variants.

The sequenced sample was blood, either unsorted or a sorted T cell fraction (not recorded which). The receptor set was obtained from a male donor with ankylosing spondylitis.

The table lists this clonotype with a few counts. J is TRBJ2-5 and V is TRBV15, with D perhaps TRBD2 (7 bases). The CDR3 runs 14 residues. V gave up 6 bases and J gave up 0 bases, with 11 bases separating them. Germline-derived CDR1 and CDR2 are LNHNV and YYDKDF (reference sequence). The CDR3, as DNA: TGTGCCACCAGTCGAGGGGGGGACCAAGAGACCCAGTACTTC. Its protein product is CATSRGGDQETQYF.

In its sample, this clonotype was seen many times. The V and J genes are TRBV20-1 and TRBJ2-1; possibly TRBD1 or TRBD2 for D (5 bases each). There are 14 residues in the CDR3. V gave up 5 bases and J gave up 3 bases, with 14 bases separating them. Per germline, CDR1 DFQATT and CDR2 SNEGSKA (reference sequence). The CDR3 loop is CSASGTTDYNEQFF. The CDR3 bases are TGCAGTGCTTCCGGGACCACCGACTACAATGAGCAGTTCTTC.

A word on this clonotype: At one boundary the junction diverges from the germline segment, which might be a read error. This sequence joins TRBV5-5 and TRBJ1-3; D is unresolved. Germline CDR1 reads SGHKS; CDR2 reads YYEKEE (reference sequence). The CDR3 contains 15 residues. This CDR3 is CASSRYTERGNTISF. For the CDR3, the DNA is TGTGCCAGCAGCCGCTACACGGAGCGTGGAAACACCATATCTTTT.

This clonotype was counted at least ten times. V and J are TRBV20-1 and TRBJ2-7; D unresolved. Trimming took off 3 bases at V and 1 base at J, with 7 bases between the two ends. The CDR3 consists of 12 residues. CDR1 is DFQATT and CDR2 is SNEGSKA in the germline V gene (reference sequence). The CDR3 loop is CSARADSYEQYF. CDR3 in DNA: TGCAGTGCTAGGGCTGATTCCTACGAGCAGTACTTC.

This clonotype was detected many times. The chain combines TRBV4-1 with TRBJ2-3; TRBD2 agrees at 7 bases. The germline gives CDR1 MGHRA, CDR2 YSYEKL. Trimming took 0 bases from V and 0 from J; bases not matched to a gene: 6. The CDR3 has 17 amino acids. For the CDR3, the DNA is TGCGCCAGCAGCCAAGAAGGAGCGGGGACTAGCACAGATACGCAGTATTTT. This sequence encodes CASSQEGAGTSTDTQYF.

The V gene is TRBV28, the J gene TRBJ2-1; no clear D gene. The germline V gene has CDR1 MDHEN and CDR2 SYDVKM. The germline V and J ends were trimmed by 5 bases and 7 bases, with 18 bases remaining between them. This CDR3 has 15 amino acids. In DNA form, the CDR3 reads TGTGCCAGCAGTCGCCTGGCGGTGGGGATGAATGAGCAGTTCTTC. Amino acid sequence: CASSRLAVGMNEQFF.

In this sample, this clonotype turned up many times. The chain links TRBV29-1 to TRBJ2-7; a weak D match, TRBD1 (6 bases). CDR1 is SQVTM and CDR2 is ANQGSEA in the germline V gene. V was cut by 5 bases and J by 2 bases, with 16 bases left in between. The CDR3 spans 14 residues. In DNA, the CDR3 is TGCAGCGTTAGAAGGGGACAACTCCCCTACGAGCAGTACTTC. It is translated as CSVRRGQLPYEQYF.

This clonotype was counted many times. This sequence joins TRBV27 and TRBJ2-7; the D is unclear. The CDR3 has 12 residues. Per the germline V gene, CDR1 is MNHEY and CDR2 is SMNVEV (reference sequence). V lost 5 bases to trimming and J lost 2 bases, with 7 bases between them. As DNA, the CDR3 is TGTGCCAGCAGTCTCAGCCCCTACGAGCAGTACTTC. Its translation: CASSLSPYEQYF.

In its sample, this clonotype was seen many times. The CDR3 sequence is CASSLWGRENEQFF. CDR3 coding DNA: TGCGCCAGCAGTCTCTGGGGCAGGGAGAATGAGCAGTTCTTC. The chain is built from TRBV4-3 and TRBJ2-1; perhaps D is TRBD1 or TRBD2 (5 bases each). Germline V gene data show CDR1 as LGHNA and CDR2 as YSLEER. Between the trimmed V and J ends, which lost 6 bases and 7 bases, there was a span of 16 bases. The CDR3 length is 14 residues.

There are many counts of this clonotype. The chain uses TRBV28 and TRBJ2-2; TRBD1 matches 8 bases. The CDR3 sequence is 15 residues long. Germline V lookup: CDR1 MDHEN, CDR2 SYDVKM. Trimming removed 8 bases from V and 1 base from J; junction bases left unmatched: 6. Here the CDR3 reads CASGFGQGNTGELFF. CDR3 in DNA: TGTGCCAGCGGATTCGGACAGGGGAACACCGGGGAGCTGTTTTTT.

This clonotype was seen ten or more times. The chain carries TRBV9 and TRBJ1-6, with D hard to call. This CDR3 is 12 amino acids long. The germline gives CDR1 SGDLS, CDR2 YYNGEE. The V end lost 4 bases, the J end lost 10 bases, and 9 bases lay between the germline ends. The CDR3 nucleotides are TGTGCCAGCAGCTCCCGTTTATCACCCCTCCACTTT. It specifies CASSSRLSPLHF.

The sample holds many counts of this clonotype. The chain's CDR3 is CSVALTSGMYNEQFF. CDR3 sequence (DNA): TGCAGCGTGGCCCTGACTAGCGGGATGTACAATGAGCAGTTCTTC. The chain is built from TRBV29-1 and TRBJ2-1; 11 bases line up with TRBD2. The CDR3 is made up of 15 amino acids. In germline, CDR1 is SQVTM, CDR2 ANQGSEA. The junction had 8 bases not matched to a gene; V was cut back by 6 bases and J by 4 bases.

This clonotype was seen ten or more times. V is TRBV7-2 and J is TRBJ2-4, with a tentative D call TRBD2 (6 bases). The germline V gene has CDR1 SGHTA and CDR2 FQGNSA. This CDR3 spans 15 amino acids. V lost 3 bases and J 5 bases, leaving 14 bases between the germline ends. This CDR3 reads CASSFDPGRENIQYF. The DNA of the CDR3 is TGTGCCAGCAGCTTCGACCCCGGGAGAGAAAACATTCAGTACTTC.

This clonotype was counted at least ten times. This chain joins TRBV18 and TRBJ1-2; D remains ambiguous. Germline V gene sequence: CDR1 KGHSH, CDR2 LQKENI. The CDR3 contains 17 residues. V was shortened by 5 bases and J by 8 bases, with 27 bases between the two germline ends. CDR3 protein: CASSSNLLRPGLDGYTF. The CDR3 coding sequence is TGTGCCAGCTCATCCAACTTGCTTCGTCCCGGGTTGGACGGCTACACCTTC.

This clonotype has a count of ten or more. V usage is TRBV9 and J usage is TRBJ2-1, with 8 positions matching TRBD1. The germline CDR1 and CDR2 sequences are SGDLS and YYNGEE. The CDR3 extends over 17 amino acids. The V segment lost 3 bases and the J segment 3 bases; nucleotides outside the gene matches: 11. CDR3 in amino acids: CASSERPGQANYNEQFF. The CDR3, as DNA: TGTGCCAGCAGCGAAAGACCGGGACAGGCCAACTACAATGAGCAGTTCTTC.

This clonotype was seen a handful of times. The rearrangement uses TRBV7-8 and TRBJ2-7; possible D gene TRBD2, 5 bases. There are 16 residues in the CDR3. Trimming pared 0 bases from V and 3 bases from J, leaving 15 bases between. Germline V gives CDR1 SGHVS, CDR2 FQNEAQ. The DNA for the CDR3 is TGTGCCAGCAGCTTAGCGTGGGAGCCAGGAAACTACGAGCAGTACTTC. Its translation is CASSLAWEPGNYEQYF.

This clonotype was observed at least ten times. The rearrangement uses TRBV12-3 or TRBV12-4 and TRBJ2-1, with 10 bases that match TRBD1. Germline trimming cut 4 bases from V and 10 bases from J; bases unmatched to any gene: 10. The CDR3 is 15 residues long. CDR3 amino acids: CASSSPGQGSLEQFF. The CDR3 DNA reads TGTGCCAGCAGTTCCCCGGGACAGGGGTCCCTGGAGCAGTTCTTC.

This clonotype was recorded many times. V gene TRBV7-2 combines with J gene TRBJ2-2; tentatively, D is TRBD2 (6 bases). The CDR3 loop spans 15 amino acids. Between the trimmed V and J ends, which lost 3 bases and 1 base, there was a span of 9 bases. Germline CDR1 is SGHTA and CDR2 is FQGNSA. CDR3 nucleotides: TGTGCCAGCAGCTTGGGGCGGGGGAACACCGGGGAGCTGTTTTTT. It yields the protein CASSLGRGNTGELFF. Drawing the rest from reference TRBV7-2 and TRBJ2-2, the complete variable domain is GAGVSQSPSNKVTEKGKDVELRCDPISGHTALYWYRQSLGQGLEFLIYFQGNSAPDKSGLPSDRFSAERTGGSVSTLTIQRTQQEDSAVYLCASSLGRGNTGELFFGEGSRLTVL.

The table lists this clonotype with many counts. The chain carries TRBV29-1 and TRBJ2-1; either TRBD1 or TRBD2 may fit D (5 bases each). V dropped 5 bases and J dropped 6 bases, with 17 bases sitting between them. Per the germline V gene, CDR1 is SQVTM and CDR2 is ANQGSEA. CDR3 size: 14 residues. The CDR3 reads CSVLGLAAINEQFF. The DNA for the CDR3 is TGCAGCGTTTTGGGGCTAGCAGCGATCAATGAGCAGTTCTTC.

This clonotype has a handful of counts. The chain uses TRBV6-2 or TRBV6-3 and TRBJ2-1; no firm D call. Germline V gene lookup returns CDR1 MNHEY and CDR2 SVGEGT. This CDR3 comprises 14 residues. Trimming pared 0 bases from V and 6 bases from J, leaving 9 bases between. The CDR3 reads CASSYSVRPNEQFF. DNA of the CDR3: TGTGCCAGCAGTTACTCCGTGCGGCCCAATGAGCAGTTCTTC.

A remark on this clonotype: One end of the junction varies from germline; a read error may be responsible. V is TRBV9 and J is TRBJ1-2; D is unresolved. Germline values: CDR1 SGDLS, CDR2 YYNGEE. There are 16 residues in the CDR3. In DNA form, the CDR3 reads TGTCCCAGCAGCTCAGAGGAAGGGATGGTTGGCTGTGGCTACACCTTC. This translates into CPSSSEEGMVGCGYTF.